The clone carrying this T cell receptor beta chain was seen a few times. Its antigen is as yet unknown. This entry is derived from a study of cytomegalovirus exposure and HLA in healthy donors. A multiplex PCR was run with 60 Vbeta primers and 13 Jbeta primers. This table comes from immunoSEQ multiplex PCR, and its TCRdb copy is limited to in-frame clones, with some not included. The data hold 100,000 to 150,000 clones, with 8% to 11% observed a single time. Whole-study results and caveats: In an earlier analysis, productive rearrangement rates for most beta V segments clustered near 87% or 30%.

V gave up 0 bases and J gave up 1 base, with 16 bases separating them. Germline V gene data show CDR1 as SGHRS and CDR2 as YFSETQ. The CDR3 has 17 amino acids. The sample taken for sequencing was PBMCs. The rearrangement uses TRBV5-1 and TRBJ1-1, with D perhaps matching TRBD1 (5 bases). The clonotype comes from a woman between 18 and 29 years old in good health and CMV-seropositive. CDR3 loop: CASSLGIQGGQNTEAFF. CDR3 DNA sequence: TGCGCCAGCAGCTTGGGGATCCAGGGCGGTCAGAACACTGAAGCTTTCTTT.